The 20 T cell receptor beta chains below come from one sample, sequenced in a study of blood T cell repertoires in COVID-19. Sequencing was performed with immunoSEQ multiplex PCR; in TCRdb, only in-frame clones are kept and a portion is missing. Of 200,000 to 250,000 clones detected, more than 85% appear once; the ten largest clones hold approximately 2.9%. Sequenced input: peripheral blood. The receptors come from a man between 60 and 75 years old with acute or convalescent COVID-19.

V usage is TRBV5-5 and J usage is TRBJ1-6; TRBD1 matches at 9 bases. CDR3 length equals 15 residues. Germline values: CDR1 SGHKS, CDR2 YYEKEE (reference sequence). V lost 4 bases and J lost 6; bases outside the gene matches: 5. The CDR3 DNA sequence: TGTGCCAGCAGCCCTGGGACAGGGCTTAATTCACCCCTCCACTTT. Its translation is CASSPGTGLNSPLHF.

The rearrangement links TRBV28 to TRBJ1-6; D is unresolved. The CDR3 runs to 12 residues. V was clipped by 7 bases and J by 7 bases, with 8 bases between them. Germline values: CDR1 MDHEN, CDR2 SYDVKM. CDR3 bases: TGTGCCAGCAAGGAGGGCAATTCACCCCTCCACTTT. Amino acids: CASKEGNSPLHF.

The chain employs TRBV11-1 and TRBJ1-4; D not certain. Germline assignment: CDR1 SGHAT and CDR2 FQDESV (reference sequence). V gave up 5 bases and J gave up 6 bases, with 7 bases separating them. The length of the CDR3 is 12 residues. The CDR3 DNA is TGTGCCAGCAGCCCCGAGGATGAAAAACTGTTTTTT. Protein product: CASSPEDEKLFF.

The V and J genes are TRBV7-2 and TRBJ2-5; perhaps TRBD2 as D (6 bases). Germline V gene lookup returns CDR1 SGHTA and CDR2 FQGNSA. The CDR3 sequence is 16 residues long. The V end lost 5 bases, the J end lost 2 bases, and 18 bases lay between the germline ends. CDR3 sequence: CASSTASSRGQETQYF. DNA of the CDR3: TGTGCCAGCAGCACCGCCTCATCGCGGGGACAAGAGACCCAGTACTTC.

The chain uses TRBV7-2 and TRBJ2-1; 15 bases align to TRBD2. The CDR3 length is 18 residues. The germline CDR1 and CDR2 sequences are SGHTA and FQGNSA. With V trimmed by 3 bases and J by 1 base, 4 bases remained unmatched. CDR3 bases: TGTGCCAGCAGCTTTTCCGGACTAGCGGGGGGGTCCTACAATGAGCAGTTCTTC. Its protein is CASSFSGLAGGSYNEQFF.

This clone was recorded a few times. CDR3 protein: CASSRTGGSRGYTF. The DNA for the CDR3 is TGTGCCAGCAGTCGGACAGGGGGCTCTAGGGGCTACACCTTC. The chain joins TRBV6-5 to TRBJ1-2; 11 bases map to TRBD1. The CDR3 runs 14 residues. The trim removed 5 bases at V and 8 bases at J, leaving 7 bases unmatched. CDR1 and CDR2 (germline): MNHEY, SVGAGI.

This clone was recorded once. The chain joins TRBV7-2 to TRBJ1-4, with 10 bases fitting TRBD1. The ends lost 1 base at V and 10 bases at J; junction bases unmatched: 3. The CDR3 runs 14 residues. CDR1 is SGHTA and CDR2 is FQGNSA in the germline V gene. CDR3 residues: CASSLGTGGVKLFF. The CDR3 DNA reads TGTGCCAGCAGCTTAGGGACAGGGGGAGTAAAACTGTTTTTT.

The rearrangement links TRBV19 to TRBJ1-6, with 8 bases fitting TRBD1. The CDR3 sequence is 17 residues long. V shed 6 bases and J 10 bases; nucleotides not matched to a gene: 17. Germline V gene lookup returns CDR1 LNHDA and CDR2 SQIVND (reference sequence). The CDR3 DNA reads as TGTGCCAGTAGCCGCGGGACAGGACGATATCCCGGGTCACCCCTCCACTTT. Amino acids: CASSRGTGRYPGSPLHF.

The chain joins TRBV4-2 to TRBJ1-3; D unclear. Trimming took 0 bases from V and 2 from J, leaving 8 bases between them. Germline V gives CDR1 LGHNA, CDR2 YNFKEQ. This CDR3 has 15 amino acids. This chain's CDR3 is CASSQDWSAGNTIYF. CDR3 bases: TGTGCCAGCAGCCAAGATTGGTCAGCTGGAAACACCATATATTTT.

This chain connects TRBV19 to TRBJ2-1, with 8 bases lining up with TRBD2. Trimming cost V 1 base and J 1 base; bases outside gene matches: 6. The germline V gene has CDR1 LNHDA and CDR2 SQIVND (reference sequence). This CDR3 is built from 17 residues. DNA for the CDR3: TGTGCCAGTAGTATAGCGAGCGGGGGTTATTCCTACAATGAGCAGTTCTTC. As protein: CASSIASGGYSYNEQFF.

This clone was recorded once. Here the CDR3 DNA reads TGTGCCAGCAGTACCCCGGGAGATTCCACCGGGGAGCTGTTTTTT. Translation gives CASSTPGDSTGELFF. The V call is TRBV27, the J call TRBJ2-2, with D perhaps TRBD2 (6 bases). The germline V and J ends were trimmed by 5 bases and 4 bases, with 14 bases remaining between them. The CDR3 covers 15 residues. Germline V lookup: CDR1 MNHEY, CDR2 SMNVEV (reference sequence).

This chain connects TRBV2 to TRBJ2-2, with D possibly TRBD1 on 5 matching bases. Germline assignment: CDR1 SNHLY and CDR2 FYNNEI. The CDR3 is 12 amino acids. Trimming took 6 bases from V and 6 from J, leaving 8 bases between them. The CDR3 here is CASRPTAGELFF. CDR3 sequence (DNA): TGTGCCAGCAGACCGACAGCCGGGGAGCTGTTTTTT.

This clone appeared a single time. The chain is built from TRBV4-2 and TRBJ1-4, with TRBD1 identical over 7 bases. The V gene's germline CDR1 is LGHNA and CDR2 YNFKEQ. Trimming took 7 bases from V and 7 from J; bases not matched to a gene: 6. The CDR3 is 13 amino acids. CDR3 nucleotide sequence: TGTGCCAGCACGCCCGACAGGGTTGAAAAACTGTTTTTT. Protein: CASTPDRVEKLFF.

This chain joins TRBV29-1 and TRBJ2-7; TRBD2 aligns across 11 bases. CDR1 is SQVTM and CDR2 is ANQGSEA in the germline V gene. Trimming at V came to 6 bases and at J to 0 bases, leaving 7 bases not matched to a gene. The CDR3 spans 15 residues. The CDR3 nucleotides are TGCAGCGTCGGGACTAGCGGTGGGAACTCCTACGAGCAGTACTTC. Residues: CSVGTSGGNSYEQYF.

The chain carries TRBV2 and TRBJ1-4; tentative D call: TRBD1 (5 bases). The CDR3 sequence is 13 residues long. The V end lost 7 bases, the J end lost 8 bases, and 14 bases lay between the germline ends. Germline CDR1 is SNHLY and CDR2 is FYNNEI. The CDR3 sequence: CASNRDRGEKLFF. The CDR3 nucleotides are TGTGCCAGCAATCGGGATCGGGGGGAAAAACTGTTTTTT.

The chain uses TRBV7-6 and TRBJ2-5; 14 nucleotides match TRBD2. The CDR3 runs to 16 residues. Per germline, CDR1 SGHVS and CDR2 FNYEAQ. Unmatched junction bases numbered 0, after V lost 1 base and J lost 2 bases. The CDR3 DNA reads TGTGCCAGCAGCTTAGGACTAGCGGGGGGGCAAGAGACCCAGTACTTC. This codes for CASSLGLAGGQETQYF. Full variable domain (remainder filled in from reference TRBV7-6 and TRBJ2-5): GAGVSQSPRYKVTKRGQDVALRCDPISGHVSLYWYRQALGQGPEFLTYFNYEAQQDKSGLPNDRFSAERPEGSISTLTIQRTEQRDSAMYRCASSLGLAGGQETQYFGPGTRLLVL.

This clone was picked up one time. This chain joins TRBV3-1 (or the pseudogene TRBV3-2) and TRBJ2-7, with D possibly TRBD2 on 6 matching bases. V gave up 5 bases and J gave up 4 bases, with 15 bases separating them. Germline V gene sequence: CDR1 LGHDT, CDR2 YNNKEL (reference sequence). The CDR3 is 14 residues long. The CDR3 loop is CASSGVGGGYEQYF. The CDR3 bases are TGTGCCAGCAGCGGCGTGGGGGGAGGATACGAGCAGTACTTC.

V and J are TRBV19 and TRBJ2-3, with TRBD2 identical over 13 bases. Germline V gene sequence: CDR1 LNHDA, CDR2 SQIVND (reference sequence). The CDR3 spans 19 residues. Trimming took 3 bases from V and 1 from J; bases not matched to a gene: 10. The DNA of the CDR3 is TGTGCCAGTAGTATCCCCACTAGCGGGGGGGGCGGGCGCACAGATACGCAGTATTTT. It translates to CASSIPTSGGGGRTDTQYF.

V and J are TRBV11-1 and TRBJ2-7, with D possibly being TRBD2 (5 bases). The germline V gene has CDR1 SGHAT and CDR2 FQDESV (reference sequence). Trimming took 7 bases from V and 2 from J, leaving 12 bases between them. This CDR3 is 13 amino acids long. Here the CDR3 reads CASTLGGPYEQYF. CDR3 DNA sequence: TGTGCCAGCACCCTTGGCGGGCCCTACGAGCAGTACTTC.

This clone was picked up one time. The rearrangement uses TRBV15 and TRBJ1-1, with a weak D call TRBD1 (6 bases). The CDR3 is 15 amino acids. CDR1 is LNHNV, CDR2 YYDKDF, per germline (reference sequence). V dropped 1 base and J dropped 0 bases, with 9 bases sitting between them. As DNA, the CDR3 is TGTGCCACCAGCAGAGGACAGGTGATGAACACTGAAGCTTTCTTT. Protein product: CATSRGQVMNTEAFF.